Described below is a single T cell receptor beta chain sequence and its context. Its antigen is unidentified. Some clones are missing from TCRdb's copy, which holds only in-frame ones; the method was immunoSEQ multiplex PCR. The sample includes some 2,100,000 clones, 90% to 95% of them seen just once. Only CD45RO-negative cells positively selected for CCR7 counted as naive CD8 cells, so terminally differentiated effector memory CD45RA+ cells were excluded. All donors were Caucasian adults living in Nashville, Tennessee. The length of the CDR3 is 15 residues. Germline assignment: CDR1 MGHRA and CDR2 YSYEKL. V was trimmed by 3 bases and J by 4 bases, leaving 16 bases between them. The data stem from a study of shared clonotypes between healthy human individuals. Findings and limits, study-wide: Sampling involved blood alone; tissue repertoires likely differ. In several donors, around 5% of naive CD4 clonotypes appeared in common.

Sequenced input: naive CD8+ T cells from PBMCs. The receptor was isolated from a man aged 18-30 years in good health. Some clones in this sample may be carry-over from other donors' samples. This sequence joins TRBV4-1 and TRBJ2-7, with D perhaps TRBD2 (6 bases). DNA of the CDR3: TGCGCCAGCAGCCATACCCGGGCCGGAGGGTACGAGCAGTACTTC. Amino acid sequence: CASSHTRAGGYEQYF.